The 31 T cell receptor beta chains listed next were all sequenced from one sample in a study of vaccination and CD4 T cells after COVID-19. An Oncomine TCR Beta short-read assay was used to sequence the DNA from cultured CD4+ T cells. A single record per CDR3 protein comes from TCRdb applying MiXCR to the PCR reads. The sample includes just over 15,000 distinct CDR3 sequences, over 55% seen only once; the top ten take 18%. Treatment here: approximately 11-day PBMC culture with coronavirus spike peptide pools or control peptides (ViraFEST assay). The antigens these receptors bind are not known. The sequenced material came from CD4+ T cells from blood, cultured in vitro. These receptors were obtained from a human donor who had recovered from COVID-19.

The gene calls are TRBV19 and TRBJ2-3; D remains ambiguous. Germline V lookup: CDR1 LNHDA, CDR2 SQIVND (reference sequence). CDR3 length equals 13 residues. Trimming took off 1 base at V and 2 bases at J, with 4 bases between the two ends. CDR3 bases: TGTGCCAGTAGTATAGCCCTCACAGATACGCAGTATTTT. Translation gives CASSIALTDTQYF.

The rearrangement uses TRBV6-1 and TRBJ1-2, with D possibly matching TRBD1 (5 bases). V lost 8 bases to trimming and J lost 4 bases, with 14 bases between them. This CDR3 region has 13 residues. Germline loops: CDR1 MNHNS, CDR2 SASEGT. In DNA form, the CDR3 reads TGTGCCAGCGTTGGGGACCTCCGCTATGGCTACACCTTC. Amino acids: CASVGDLRYGYTF.

This rearrangement joins TRBV7-9 to TRBJ1-2; 9 nucleotides align to TRBD1. CDR1 is SEHNR and CDR2 is FQNEAQ in the germline V gene (reference sequence). The CDR3 has 14 amino acids. V was clipped by 5 bases and J by 6 bases; unmatched bases: 7. For the CDR3, the DNA is TGTGCCAGCAGCCCGCCGACAGGGGGAAATGGCTACACCTTC. Its translation: CASSPPTGGNGYTF.

The J gene is TRBJ1-1, the V gene TRBV5-1; a weak D match, TRBD1 (5 bases). Trimming shortened V by 5 bases and J by 5 bases, and 22 bases separated the two germline ends. Germline-derived CDR1 and CDR2 are SGHRS and YFSETQ. This CDR3 has 16 residues. The CDR3 protein is CASSKPGLRVYTEAFF. DNA for the CDR3: TGCGCCAGCAGTAAACCGGGACTCAGGGTGTATACTGAAGCTTTCTTT. Based on the CDR3 plus reference TRBV5-1 and TRBJ1-1, the full variable domain is KAGVTQTPRYLIKTRGQQVTLSCSPISGHRSVSWYQQTPGQGLQFLFEYFSETQRNKGNFPGRFSGRQFSNSRSEMNVSTLELGDSALYLCASSKPGLRVYTEAFFGQGTRLTVV.

The chain has TRBV15 and TRBJ1-2; tentatively, D is TRBD1 (5 bases). Deletions cut 0 bases from V and 2 bases from J, with 10 bases between. There are 15 residues in the CDR3. Germline V lookup: CDR1 LNHNV, CDR2 YYDKDF (reference sequence). The CDR3, as DNA: TGTGCCACCAGCAGAGAGCGGGGCTCCAACTATGGCTACACCTTC. Residues: CATSRERGSNYGYTF.

This chain connects TRBV20-1 to TRBJ2-7; 8 nucleotides agree with TRBD2. CDR3 length equals 12 residues. CDR1 and CDR2 (germline): DFQATT, SNEGSKA (reference sequence). V lost 5 bases and J lost 6; bases outside the gene matches: 6. The CDR3 DNA is TGCAGTGCTTCGGGAGGGCCAACCGAGCAGTACTTC. It codes for CSASGGPTEQYF.

J is TRBJ2-2 and V is TRBV6-5; D uncertain. The V end was cut by 2 bases, the J end by 6 bases, with 4 bases between. Per germline, CDR1 MNHEY and CDR2 SVGAGI. The CDR3 has 12 residues. The DNA of the CDR3 is TGTGCCAGCAGTTACCAGGCCGGGGAGCTGTTTTTT. Its translation: CASSYQAGELFF.

The V gene is TRBV10-3, the J gene TRBJ2-7; D is undetermined. V was shortened by 3 bases and J by 3 bases, with 6 bases between the two germline ends. The CDR3 consists of 12 residues. From germline, CDR1 is ENHRY and CDR2 SYGVKD. CDR3 in amino acids: CAISDKLYEQYF. The DNA for the CDR3 is TGTGCCATCAGTGACAAACTCTACGAGCAGTACTTC.

This clonotype was found a few times. The chain recombines TRBV30 with TRBJ1-2; 9 bases fit TRBD1. CDR3 length equals 13 residues. CDR1 is GTSNPN, CDR2 SVGIG, per germline (reference sequence). The V gene end was trimmed by 1 base and the J gene end by 7 bases; junction bases not matched to a gene: 4. CDR3 nucleotides: TGTGCCTGGAGTGAACAGGGGGCGAGTGGCTACACCTTC. It is translated as CAWSEQGASGYTF.

There are a few counts of this clonotype. This chain connects TRBV6-2 or TRBV6-3 to TRBJ1-5, with a weak D call TRBD1 (6 bases). Germline CDR1 and CDR2: MNHEY and SVGEGT. Trimming took off 2 bases at V and 2 bases at J, with 10 bases between the two ends. CDR3 length equals 15 residues. Written as DNA, the CDR3 is TGTGCCAGCAGTTACGGGGGGGCTGGCAATCAGCCCCAGCATTTT. As protein: CASSYGGAGNQPQHF.

This clonotype has only a few counts. J is TRBJ1-2 and V is TRBV11-1; D perhaps matches TRBD1 (6 bases). Germline V gene data show CDR1 as SGHAT and CDR2 as FQDESV (reference sequence). V dropped 5 bases and J dropped 6 bases, with 13 bases sitting between them. This CDR3 is built from 13 residues. CDR3 sequence reads: CASSLRGADGYTF. CDR3 DNA: TGTGCCAGCAGCCTGAGGGGGGCGGATGGCTACACCTTC.

This chain joins TRBV29-1 and TRBJ2-3; perhaps TRBD1 as D (5 bases). Germline V gene sequence: CDR1 SQVTM, CDR2 ANQGSEA. Trimming took 7 bases from V and 1 from J, leaving 12 bases between them. CDR3 length: 13 residues. The CDR3 spells CSGGQIGTDTQYF. The CDR3 bases are TGCAGCGGCGGACAAATTGGCACAGATACGCAGTATTTT.

The chain joins TRBV6-5 to TRBJ2-7, with 13 bases identical to TRBD2. Trimming removed 2 bases from V and 4 bases from J; junction bases left unmatched: 5. The CDR3 is 16 residues long. Germline V CDR1 and CDR2: MNHEY, SVGAGI. The CDR3 coding sequence is TGTGCCAGCAGTTACCCGGGACTAGCGGGATCGTACGAGCAGTACTTC. Its translation is CASSYPGLAGSYEQYF.

The rearrangement joins TRBV6-1 to TRBJ2-2; D is perhaps TRBD2 (7 bases). Trimming stripped 6 bases from V and 2 bases from J, with 13 bases between. This CDR3 is 15 amino acids long. The germline V gene has CDR1 MNHNS and CDR2 SASEGT. The CDR3 spells CASSPRGGNTGELFF. In DNA, the CDR3 is TGTGCCAGCAGCCCGAGGGGGGGCAACACCGGGGAGCTGTTTTTT.

The rearrangement joins TRBV12-3 or TRBV12-4 to TRBJ2-1; TRBD2 might be the D (5 bases). CDR3 size: 14 residues. Trimming pared 1 base from V and 12 bases from J, leaving 16 bases between. The CDR3 region has the DNA TGTGCCAGCAGTTTAGTAGGACTTTCCCTCGGGCAGTTCTTC. This translates into CASSLVGLSLGQFF.

The rearrangement joins TRBV24-1 to TRBJ2-1, with D perhaps given as TRBD1 or TRBD2 (6 bases each). This CDR3 spans 15 amino acids. Looked up from germline, CDR1 is KGHDR and CDR2 is SFDVKD. V lost 9 bases to trimming and J lost 5 bases, with 19 bases between them. The CDR3 protein is CATQDPGAPDNEQFF. DNA of the CDR3: TGTGCCACCCAGGATCCGGGGGCCCCAGACAATGAGCAGTTCTTC.

This chain connects TRBV6-1 to TRBJ2-5; D gene unclear. Trimming took off 5 bases at V and 2 bases at J, with 15 bases between the two ends. From germline, CDR1 is MNHNS and CDR2 SASEGT. The CDR3 length is 15 residues. The CDR3 DNA reads TGTGCCAGCAGTCTCCGTCGGCCAGATCAAGAGACCCAGTACTTC. Its protein is CASSLRRPDQETQYF.

The rearrangement links TRBV11-3 to TRBJ2-3; D unclear. The germline V gene encodes CDR1 SGHNT and CDR2 YENEEA. The V and J ends lost 1 base and 1 base respectively, with 12 bases between them. The CDR3 is 16 residues long. CDR3 residues: CASSLGGFSRTDTQYF. In nucleotides, the CDR3 is TGTGCCAGCAGCTTAGGGGGATTCAGCCGCACAGATACGCAGTATTTT.

The genes are TRBV7-6 and TRBJ1-4, with D maybe TRBD1 (5 bases). Germline-derived CDR1 and CDR2 are SGHVS and FNYEAQ. The CDR3 runs to 15 residues. With 1 base removed from V and 0 bases from J, the gap between germline ends came to 6 bases. The DNA of the CDR3 is TGTGCCAGCAGCTTAGGGACAACAACTAATGAAAAACTGTTTTTT. As protein: CASSLGTTTNEKLFF.

The chain has TRBV20-1 and TRBJ2-7, with TRBD1 identical over 9 bases. Germline trimming cut 3 bases from V and 3 bases from J; bases unmatched to any gene: 9. This CDR3 spans 15 amino acids. Per the germline V gene, CDR1 is DFQATT and CDR2 is SNEGSKA (reference sequence). The CDR3: CSARDETTGGYEQYF. CDR3 in DNA: TGCAGTGCTAGGGATGAGACGACAGGGGGCTACGAGCAGTACTTC.

This clonotype has just one count. The chain uses TRBV6-2 or TRBV6-3 and TRBJ1-5; D is undetermined. V lost 2 bases, J lost 6 bases, and 8 bases lay in between. The CDR3 is 13 amino acids. CDR1 MNHEY and CDR2 SVGEGT come from the germline V gene. CDR3 amino acids: CASSYPGGQPQHF. In DNA form, the CDR3 reads TGTGCCAGCAGTTACCCAGGCGGTCAGCCCCAGCATTTT.

The chain joins TRBV27 to TRBJ2-1; the match to TRBD2 covers 10 bases. V trimming: 1 base; J trimming: 7 bases; junction bases outside the gene matches: 13. The CDR3 covers 18 residues. Germline V gene sequence: CDR1 MNHEY, CDR2 SMNVEV (reference sequence). CDR3 amino acids: CASSLYPLGSGRSNEQFF. The DNA of the CDR3 is TGTGCCAGCAGTTTATACCCGCTGGGTAGCGGGAGGTCAAATGAGCAGTTCTTC.

This chain connects TRBV7-8 to TRBJ1-1; 11 bases match TRBD1. Germline V CDR1 and CDR2: SGHVS, FQNEAQ. The CDR3 extends over 16 amino acids. The V gene end was trimmed by 5 bases and the J gene end by 2 bases; junction bases not matched to a gene: 7. The CDR3 DNA sequence: TGTGCCAGCAGCCATCGGGACAGGGGGACAAACACTGAAGCTTTCTTT. It yields the protein CASSHRDRGTNTEAFF.

The chain uses TRBV7-2 and TRBJ1-5; D unclear. Germline V gives CDR1 SGHTA, CDR2 FQGNSA. The CDR3 length is 15 residues. The V end lost 2 bases, the J end lost 5 bases, and 13 bases lay between the germline ends. CDR3 bases: TGTGCCAGCAGCTTAATCTCCGATCGGGATCAGCCCCAGCATTTT. Amino acids: CASSLISDRDQPQHF.

The chain has TRBV20-1 and TRBJ2-1, with a tentative D call TRBD2 (5 bases). Trimming removed 0 bases from V and 11 bases from J, with 17 bases in between. The germline CDR1 and CDR2 sequences are DFQATT and SNEGSKA (reference sequence). The length of the CDR3 is 14 residues. The CDR3 sequence is CSARDSGERSQQFF. The CDR3 nucleotides are TGCAGTGCTAGAGATTCCGGGGAGCGAAGCCAGCAGTTCTTC.

The chain is built from TRBV5-1 and TRBJ2-3, with 7 bases identical to TRBD2. Germline V gene data show CDR1 as SGHRS and CDR2 as YFSETQ. V lost 3 bases and J lost 0; bases outside the gene matches: 7. The CDR3 consists of 16 residues. CDR3 nucleotides: TGCGCCAGCAGCTCAGGACTAGTCGGTAGCACAGATACGCAGTATTTT. As protein: CASSSGLVGSTDTQYF. Using reference TRBV5-1 and TRBJ2-3 for the parts outside the CDR3, the full variable domain is KAGVTQTPRYLIKTRGQQVTLSCSPISGHRSVSWYQQTPGQGLQFLFEYFSETQRNKGNFPGRFSGRQFSNSRSEMNVSTLELGDSALYLCASSSGLVGSTDTQYFGPGTRLTVL.

This clonotype was seen a handful of times. V gene TRBV27 combines with J gene TRBJ1-5, with D unresolved. The V gene's germline CDR1 is MNHEY and CDR2 SMNVEV (reference sequence). The CDR3 sequence is 12 residues long. V was shortened by 3 bases and J by 3 bases, with 3 bases between the two germline ends. The CDR3 nucleotides read TGTGCCAGCAGTTTTAACAATCAGCCCCAGCATTTT. Residues: CASSFNNQPQHF.

This clonotype showed up just a few times. The chain uses TRBV27 and TRBJ1-2; possible D gene TRBD1, 5 bases. Trimming stripped 6 bases from V and 7 bases from J, with 18 bases between. The CDR3 consists of 14 residues. Germline V gives CDR1 MNHEY, CDR2 SMNVEV (reference sequence). DNA for the CDR3: TGTGCCAGCAGGGGGACTCCGTGGGGTAGTGGCTACACCTTC. This gives the protein CASRGTPWGSGYTF.

The CDR3 DNA is TGTGCCAGCCTCTATCAAGGGGCCAAGAACACTGAAGCTTTCTTT. Translating it yields CASLYQGAKNTEAFF. The chain employs TRBV28 and TRBJ1-1; D perhaps matches TRBD1 (5 bases). Trimming removed 8 bases from V and 1 base from J, with 17 bases in between. Germline CDR1 is MDHEN and CDR2 is SYDVKM. The CDR3 is made up of 15 amino acids.

As to this clonotype: As the CDR3 is not closed by the conserved phenylalanine or tryptophan, this likely results from a read error. The genes are TRBV20-1 and TRBJ2-5, with TRBD1 matching over 8 bases. CDR3 length: 15 residues. V was pared by 3 bases and J by 5 bases, with 11 bases of the junction left unmatched. Germline V gene lookup returns CDR1 DFQATT and CDR2 SNEGSKA (reference sequence). The CDR3 coding sequence is TGCAGTGCTAGTAGCGGACAGGGATTTGGGGAGACCCAGTACTAC. It codes for CSASSGQGFGETQYY.

The chain combines TRBV7-6 with TRBJ2-6, with D tentatively TRBD1 or TRBD2 (5 bases each). Trimming stripped 5 bases from V and 2 bases from J, with 22 bases between. Germline V gene sequence: CDR1 SGHVS, CDR2 FNYEAQ. The CDR3 consists of 19 residues. CDR3: CASSAAWGSRTAGANVLTF. As DNA, the CDR3 is TGTGCCAGCAGCGCCGCCTGGGGGTCCAGGACTGCTGGGGCCAACGTCCTGACTTTC.